The rows below give T cell receptor beta chains drawn from one sample of a study of sequential checkpoint blockade in melanoma. Measured with immunoSEQ multiplex PCR; TCRdb has only the in-frame clones, and not every one. This table holds 4,500 to 5,000 clones, 20% to 25% found once. Sequences were derived from tumor tissue (inferred from file names), sampled from a patient given nivolumab and ipilimumab in sequence. Receptor source: a human donor with melanoma. Each CDR3 is given with its conserved first and last residue. D genes are given only for firm matches. Size is stated for part of the rows, as once, few or many counts, or as a class when the clone is expanded.

J gene | CDR3 length | clone size | V gene | D gene | CDR3 protein | CDR3 DNA
TRBJ2-7 | 13 | - | TRBV9 | - | CASSYAGSSEQYF | TGTGCCAGCAGTTATGCGGGCAGCTCCGAGCAGTACTTC
TRBJ2-7 | 15 | medium-sized | TRBV18 | - | CASSPPGGGTNEQYF | TGTGCCAGCTCACCACCGGGGGGTGGGACGAACGAGCAGTACTTC
TRBJ2-7 | 13 | - | TRBV9 | TRBD2 | CASSRTSGYEQYF | TGTGCCAGCTCTCGGACTAGCGGGTACGAGCAGTACTTC
TRBJ2-7 | 14 | medium-sized | TRBV11-3 | TRBD2 | CASSRGGGPVEQYF | TGTGCCAGCAGTAGGGGCGGGGGGCCGGTCGAGCAGTACTTC
TRBJ2-3 | 16 | many | TRBV11-3 | TRBD1 | CASSSLQGLSTDTQYF | TGTGCCAGCAGCTCCTTACAGGGGTTGAGCACAGATACGCAGTATTTT
TRBJ1-1 | 14 | many | TRBV9 | TRBD1 | CASTRTGGNTEAFF | TGTGCCAGCACCCGGACAGGGGGAAACACTGAAGCTTTCTTT
TRBJ1-3 | 16 | few | TRBV11-3 | - | CASSPSTAGAGNTIYF | TGTGCCAGCAGCCCCTCGACAGCTGGCGCTGGAAACACCATATATTTT
TRBJ2-1 | 20 | - | TRBV7-6 | TRBD2 | CASSLARGLAGGRSYNEQFF | TGTGCCAGCAGCTTAGCTAGGGGTCTAGCGGGAGGACGCTCCTACAATGAGCAGTTCTTC
TRBJ1-5 | 17 | - | TRBV15 | - | CATSVSPIREGGQPQHF | TGTGCCACCAGCGTCTCCCCCATTCGGGAGGGGGGTCAGCCCCAGCATTTT
TRBJ1-4 | 13 | - | TRBV19 | - | CATRDLGYEKLFF | TGTGCCACTAGGGATTTAGGGTATGAAAAACTGTTTTTT
TRBJ2-1 | 18 | - | TRBV7-6 | - | CASSLDFGGQGTYNEQFF | TGTGCCAGCAGCTTAGATTTCGGGGGCCAGGGGACCTACAATGAGCAGTTCTTC
TRBJ1-2 | 14 | many | TRBV11-3 | - | CASSLVEGGRGYTF | TGTGCCAGCAGCTTAGTGGAGGGGGGGCGAGGCTACACCTTC
TRBJ1-2 | 12 | - | TRBV10-2 | - | CASMGRDYGYTF | TGCGCCAGCATGGGGAGGGACTATGGCTACACCTTC
TRBJ1-3 | 15 | - | TRBV6-8 | - | CASTGTPSSGNTIYF | TGTGCCAGCACGGGGACACCTAGCTCTGGAAACACCATATATTTT
TRBJ2-1 | 15 | many | TRBV11-3 | - | CASNPIKRPYNEQFF | TGTGCCAGCAATCCCATTAAGCGACCCTACAATGAGCAGTTCTTC
TRBJ2-2 | 14 | - | TRBV6-8 | TRBD1 | CASSGTGDTGELFF | TGTGCCAGCAGTGGGACAGGGGACACCGGGGAGCTGTTTTTT
TRBJ2-1 | 17 | - | TRBV10-3 | TRBD1 | CAISESGTGSLYNEQFF | TGTGCCATCAGTGAGTCTGGGACAGGTTCCCTTTACAATGAGCAGTTCTTC
TRBJ2-5 | 13 | - | TRBV6-8 | TRBD1 | CASTGQGSETQYF | TGTGCCAGCACGGGACAGGGGTCGGAGACCCAGTACTTC
TRBJ1-1 | 15 | few | TRBV11-3 | TRBD1 | CASSDRDREDTEAFF | TGTGCCAGCAGCGATCGGGACAGGGAAGACACTGAAGCTTTCTTT
TRBJ2-5 | 15 | - | TRBV11-3 | TRBD1 | CASSLNRGLGETQYF | TGTGCCAGCAGCTTAAACAGGGGGTTAGGAGAGACCCAGTACTTC
TRBJ1-2 | 17 | few | TRBV4-1 | TRBD1 | CASSQEEGRTGIYGYTF | TGCGCCAGCAGCCAAGAAGAGGGAAGGACAGGGATATATGGCTACACCTTC
TRBJ2-1 | 13 | many | TRBV7-2 | - | CASSLVAQGEQFF | TGTGCCAGCAGCTTAGTGGCGCAGGGAGAGCAGTTCTTC
TRBJ1-2 | 14 | many | TRBV11-3 | - | CASSLGRPNYGYTF | TGTGCCAGCAGCTTAGGGAGACCAAACTATGGCTACACCTTC
TRBJ2-1 | 17 | - | TRBV12-5 | TRBD1 | CASGLVGRDRGYNEQFF | TGTGCTAGTGGTTTGGTGGGGCGGGACAGGGGATACAATGAGCAGTTCTTC
TRBJ2-1 | 17 | few | TRBV11-3 | - | CASTSTGTAASYNEQFF | TGTGCCAGCACCTCAACAGGGACTGCAGCGTCCTACAATGAGCAGTTCTTC
TRBJ1-1 | 13 | - | TRBV7-1 | TRBD1 | CASSLDRGTEAFF | TGTGCCAGCAGCTTAGACAGGGGCACTGAAGCTTTCTTT
TRBJ2-7 | 14 | few | TRBV11-3 | - | CASSRLGVSYEQYF | TGTGCCAGCAGCCGCCTTGGCGTCTCCTACGAGCAGTACTTC
TRBJ2-3 | 11 | - | TRBV10-1 | - | CASSEKDTQYF | TGCGCCAGCAGTGAAAAGGATACGCAGTATTTT
TRBJ2-7 | 13 | - | TRBV29-1 | - | CSVGGRMNYEQYF | TGCAGCGTTGGGGGTCGAATGAACTACGAGCAGTACTTC
TRBJ2-5 | 14 | medium-sized | TRBV9 | - | CASLDPGTALTQYF | TGTGCCAGCCTCGACCCGGGGACGGCGTTGACCCAGTACTTC
TRBJ1-2 | 14 | many | TRBV11-3 | TRBD1 | CASSNQQGFYGYTF | TGTGCCAGCAGCAACCAACAGGGGTTCTATGGCTACACCTTC
TRBJ1-1 | 14 | medium-sized | TRBV11-3 | TRBD1 | CASSFGTGNTEAFF | TGTGCCAGCAGCTTCGGGACAGGGAACACTGAAGCTTTCTTT
TRBJ1-2 | 14 | - | TRBV9 | - | CASSVAGDDYGYTF | TGTGCCAGCAGCGTAGCAGGGGATGACTATGGCTACACCTTC
TRBJ2-1 | 17 | medium-sized | TRBV12-5 | TRBD1 | CASGLQPGTGGIGEQFF | TGTGCTAGTGGTTTACAACCCGGGACAGGGGGCATTGGTGAGCAGTTCTTC
TRBJ2-1 | 15 | medium-sized | TRBV11-3 | TRBD2 | CASSWLAGEVNEQFF | TGTGCCAGCAGCTGGCTAGCGGGAGAAGTCAATGAGCAGTTCTTC
TRBJ1-1 | 13 | few | TRBV30 | - | CAWTPGTTFEAFF | TGTGCCTGGACGCCCGGGACAACCTTTGAAGCTTTCTTT
TRBJ1-4 | 18 | - | TRBV23-1 | - | CASSQGWGRQATNEKLFF | TGCGCCAGCAGCCAAGGTTGGGGTCGACAGGCAACTAATGAAAAACTGTTTTTT
TRBJ1-4 | 15 | - | TRBV5-1 | - | CASSLRSAPNEKLFF | TGCGCCAGCAGCCTAAGGAGCGCCCCCAATGAAAAACTGTTTTTT
TRBJ1-1 | 14 | many | TRBV9 | - | CASSVAGTQGRSFF | TGTGCCAGCAGCGTAGCGGGGACTCAGGGGCGCAGTTTCTTT
TRBJ2-2 | 14 | once | TRBV19 | TRBD2 | CASIAGTNTGELFF | TGTGCCAGCATAGCGGGGACTAACACCGGGGAGCTGTTTTTT
TRBJ1-1 | 12 | few | TRBV28 | - | CASSLGNTEAFF | TGTGCCAGCAGTTTGGGTAACACTGAAGCTTTCTTT
TRBJ1-2 | 19 | few | TRBV11-3 | - | CASSLERPFSYGTTYGYTF | TGTGCCAGCAGCTTAGAGAGGCCCTTTTCCTACGGGACGACTTATGGCTACACCTTC
TRBJ1-2 | 12 | - | TRBV6-8 | - | CASRDPSRGYTF | TGTGCCAGCAGGGACCCGTCCAGGGGCTACACCTTC
TRBJ1-2 | 15 | many | TRBV11-3 | TRBD1 | CASSLKPGQGEGYTF | TGTGCCAGCAGCTTAAAACCGGGACAGGGGGAAGGCTACACCTTC
TRBJ1-1 | 15 | many | TRBV9 | TRBD1 | CASSPRDSLNTEAFF | TGTGCCAGCAGCCCTCGGGACAGCTTGAACACTGAAGCTTTCTTT
TRBJ2-2 | 17 | few | TRBV30 | TRBD2 | CAWSALLRGRAGGELFF | TGTGCCTGGAGTGCTCTTTTGCGCGGGAGGGCCGGCGGGGAGCTGTTTTTT
TRBJ2-1 | 14 | medium-sized | TRBV6-8 | - | CAIKGAGTYNEQFF | TGTGCCATCAAAGGGGCTGGAACCTACAATGAGCAGTTCTTC
TRBJ2-2 | 16 | - | TRBV11-3 | TRBD1 | CASSRDGTANTGELFF | TGTGCCAGCAGCCGAGACGGGACAGCGAACACCGGGGAGCTGTTTTTT
TRBJ1-1 | 17 | - | TRBV6-8 | TRBD1 | CASSRGGNRGLDTEAFF | TGTGCCAGCAGCCGGGGGGGAAACAGGGGATTAGACACTGAAGCTTTCTTT
TRBJ2-4 | 19 | - | TRBV30 | TRBD2 | CAWSVGASGSPLAKNIQYF | TGTGCCTGGAGTGTCGGGGCTAGCGGGAGTCCCCTAGCCAAAAACATTCAGTACTTC
TRBJ2-3 | 17 | many | TRBV11-3 | TRBD2 | CASSPPSGGPDTDTQYF | TGTGCCAGCAGCCCTCCTAGCGGGGGGCCAGACACAGATACGCAGTATTTT
TRBJ1-6 | 14 | many | TRBV11-3 | TRBD1 | CASSFGQVNSPLHF | TGTGCCAGCAGCTTCGGACAGGTTAATTCACCCCTCCACTTT
TRBJ1-1 | 16 | few | TRBV18 | TRBD1 | CASSPNRDPGQGEAFF | TGTGCCAGCTCACCAAATAGGGACCCGGGACAGGGTGAAGCTTTCTTT
TRBJ2-7 | 15 | - | TRBV5-1 | TRBD2 | CASRSGGGSLYEQYF | TGCGCCAGCCGATCGGGGGGAGGGTCCCTCTACGAGCAGTACTTC
TRBJ2-5 | 15 | many | TRBV11-3 | TRBD1 | CASSSDGQGRETQYF | TGTGCCAGCAGCTCCGACGGACAGGGTCGAGAGACCCAGTACTTC
TRBJ2-1 | 13 | - | TRBV29-1 | - | CSVVRGRQDEQFF | TGCAGCGTTGTTCGGGGGCGCCAGGATGAGCAGTTCTTC
TRBJ2-2 | 14 | many | TRBV12-2 | - | CATHSGMNTGELFF | TGTGCCACCCATAGCGGGATGAACACCGGGGAGCTGTTTTTT
TRBJ2-7 | 13 | - | TRBV29-1 | TRBD1 | CSVWTGAWDEQYF | TGCAGCGTTTGGACAGGGGCCTGGGACGAGCAGTACTTC
TRBJ1-2 | 13 | - | TRBV18 | TRBD1 | CASSPGTDYGYTF | TGTGCCAGCTCACCCGGGACAGACTATGGCTACACCTTC